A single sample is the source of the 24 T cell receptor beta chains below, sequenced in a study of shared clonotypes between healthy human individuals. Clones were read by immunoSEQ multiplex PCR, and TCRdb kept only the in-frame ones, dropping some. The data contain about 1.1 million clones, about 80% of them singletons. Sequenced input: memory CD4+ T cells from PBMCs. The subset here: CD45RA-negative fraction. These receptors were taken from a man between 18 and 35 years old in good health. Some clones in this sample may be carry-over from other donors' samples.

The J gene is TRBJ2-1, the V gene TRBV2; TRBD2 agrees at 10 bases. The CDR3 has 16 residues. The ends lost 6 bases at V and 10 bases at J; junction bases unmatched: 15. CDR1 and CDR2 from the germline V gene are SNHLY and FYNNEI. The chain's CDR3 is CASRREVAGGLKEQFF. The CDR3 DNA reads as TGTGCCAGCAGGAGGGAGGTAGCGGGAGGCTTAAAGGAGCAGTTCTTC.

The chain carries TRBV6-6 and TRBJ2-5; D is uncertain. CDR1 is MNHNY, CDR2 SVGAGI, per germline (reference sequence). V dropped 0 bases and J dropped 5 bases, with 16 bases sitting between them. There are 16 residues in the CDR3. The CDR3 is CASSYSAFEALETQYF. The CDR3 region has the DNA TGTGCCAGCAGTTACTCAGCATTCGAAGCGCTTGAGACCCAGTACTTC.

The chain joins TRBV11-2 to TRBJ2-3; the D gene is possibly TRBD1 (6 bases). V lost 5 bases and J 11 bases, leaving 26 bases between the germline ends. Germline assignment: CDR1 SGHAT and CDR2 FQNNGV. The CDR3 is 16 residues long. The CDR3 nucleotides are TGTGCCAGCAGCCCACAAAGGCTTAGGGGGATTAGTGGGCAGTATTTT. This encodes CASSPQRLRGISGQYF.

Written as DNA, the CDR3 is TGTGCCAGCAGCAGACTAGCGGGGACTACCTACAATGAGCAGTTCTTC. Protein: CASSRLAGTTYNEQFF. V is TRBV28 and J is TRBJ2-1, with 11 positions matching TRBD2. V lost 6 bases, J lost 2 bases, and 6 bases stayed unmatched. Per the germline V gene, CDR1 is MDHEN and CDR2 is SYDVKM. The CDR3 covers 16 residues.

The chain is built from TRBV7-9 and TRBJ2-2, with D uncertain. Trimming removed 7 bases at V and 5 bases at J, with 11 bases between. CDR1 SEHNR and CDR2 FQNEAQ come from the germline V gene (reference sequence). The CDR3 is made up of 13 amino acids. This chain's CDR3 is CASTLVGTGELFF. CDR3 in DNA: TGTGCCAGCACCCTAGTGGGGACCGGGGAGCTGTTTTTT. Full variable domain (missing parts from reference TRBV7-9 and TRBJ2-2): DTGVSQNPRHKITKRGQNVTFRCDPISEHNRLYWYRQTLGQGPEFLTYFQNEAQLEKSRLLSDRFSAERPKGSFSTLEIQRTEQGDSAMYLCASTLVGTGELFFGEGSRLTVL.

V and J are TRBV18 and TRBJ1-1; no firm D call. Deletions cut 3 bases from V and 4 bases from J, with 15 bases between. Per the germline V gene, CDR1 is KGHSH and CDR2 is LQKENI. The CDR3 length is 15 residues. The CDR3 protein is CASSPISSWTTEAFF. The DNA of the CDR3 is TGTGCCAGCTCACCCATATCTAGTTGGACCACTGAAGCTTTCTTT.

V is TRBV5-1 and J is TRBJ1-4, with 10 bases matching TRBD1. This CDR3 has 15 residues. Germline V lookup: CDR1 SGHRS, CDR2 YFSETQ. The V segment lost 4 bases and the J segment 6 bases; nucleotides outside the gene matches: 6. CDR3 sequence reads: CASSPGQGGDEKLFF. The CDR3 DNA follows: TGCGCCAGCAGCCCCGGACAGGGGGGGGATGAAAAACTGTTTTTT.

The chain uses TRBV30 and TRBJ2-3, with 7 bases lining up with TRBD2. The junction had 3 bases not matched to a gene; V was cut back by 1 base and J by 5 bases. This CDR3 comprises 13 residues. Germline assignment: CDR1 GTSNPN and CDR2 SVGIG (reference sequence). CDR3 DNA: TGTGCCTGGAGTGGGCCGGGAGGAGATACGCAGTATTTT. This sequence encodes CAWSGPGGDTQYF.

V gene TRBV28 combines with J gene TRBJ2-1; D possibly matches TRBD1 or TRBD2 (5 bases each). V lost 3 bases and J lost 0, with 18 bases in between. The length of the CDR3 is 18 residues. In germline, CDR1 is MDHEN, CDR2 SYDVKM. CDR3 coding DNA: TGTGCCAGCAGTTTGCTCATCAGTGCAGGGAGCTCCTACAATGAGCAGTTCTTC. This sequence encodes CASSLLISAGSSYNEQFF. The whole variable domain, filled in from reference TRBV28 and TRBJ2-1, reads DVKVTQSSRYLVKRTGEKVFLECVQDMDHENMFWYRQDPGLGLRLIYFSYDVKMKEKGDIPEGYSVSREKKERFSLILESASTNQTSMYLCASSLLISAGSSYNEQFFGPGTRLTVL.

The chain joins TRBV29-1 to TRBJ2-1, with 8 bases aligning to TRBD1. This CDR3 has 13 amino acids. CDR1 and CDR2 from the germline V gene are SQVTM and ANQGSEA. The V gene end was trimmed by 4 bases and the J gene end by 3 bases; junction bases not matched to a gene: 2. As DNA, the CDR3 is TGCAGCGTTGGAGACAGGGGCTACAATGAGCAGTTCTTC. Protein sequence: CSVGDRGYNEQFF.

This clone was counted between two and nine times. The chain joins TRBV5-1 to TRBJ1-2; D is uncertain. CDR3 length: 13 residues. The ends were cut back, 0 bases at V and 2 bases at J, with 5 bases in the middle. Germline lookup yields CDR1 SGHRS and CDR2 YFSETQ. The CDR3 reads CASSLVSNYGYTF. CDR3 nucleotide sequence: TGCGCCAGCAGCTTGGTTTCCAACTATGGCTACACCTTC.

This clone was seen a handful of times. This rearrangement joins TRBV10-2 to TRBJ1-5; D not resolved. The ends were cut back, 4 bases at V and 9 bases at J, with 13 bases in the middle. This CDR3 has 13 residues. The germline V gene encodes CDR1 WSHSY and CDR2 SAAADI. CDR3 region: CASSVQVLGPQHF. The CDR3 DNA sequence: TGCGCCAGCAGTGTGCAGGTGTTAGGGCCCCAGCATTTT.

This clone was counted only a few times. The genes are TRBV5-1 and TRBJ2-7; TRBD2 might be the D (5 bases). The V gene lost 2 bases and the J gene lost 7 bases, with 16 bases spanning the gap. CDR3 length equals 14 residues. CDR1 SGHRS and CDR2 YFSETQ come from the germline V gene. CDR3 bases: TGCGCCAGCAGCTTACTAGGGCCCCCCAGGGAGCAGTACTTC. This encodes CASSLLGPPREQYF.

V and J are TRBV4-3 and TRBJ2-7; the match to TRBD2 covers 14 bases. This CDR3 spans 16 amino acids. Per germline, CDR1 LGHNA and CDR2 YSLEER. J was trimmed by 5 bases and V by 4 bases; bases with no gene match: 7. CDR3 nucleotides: TGCGCCAGCAGCCGGCGACTAGCGGGAGGGCCGGACGAGCAGTACTTC. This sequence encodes CASSRRLAGGPDEQYF.

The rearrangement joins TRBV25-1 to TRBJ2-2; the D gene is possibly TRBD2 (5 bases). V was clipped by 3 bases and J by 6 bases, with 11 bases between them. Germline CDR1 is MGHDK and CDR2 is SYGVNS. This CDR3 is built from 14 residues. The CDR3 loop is CASSDGKRAGELFF. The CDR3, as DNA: TGTGCCAGCAGTGACGGGAAGAGGGCCGGGGAGCTGTTTTTT.

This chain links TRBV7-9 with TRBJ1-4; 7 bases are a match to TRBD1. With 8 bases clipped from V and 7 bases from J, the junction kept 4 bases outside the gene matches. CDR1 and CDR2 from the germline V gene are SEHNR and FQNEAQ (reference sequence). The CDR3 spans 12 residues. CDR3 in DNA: TGTGCCAGCGGGAACAGGGGTGAAAAACTGTTTTTT. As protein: CASGNRGEKLFF.

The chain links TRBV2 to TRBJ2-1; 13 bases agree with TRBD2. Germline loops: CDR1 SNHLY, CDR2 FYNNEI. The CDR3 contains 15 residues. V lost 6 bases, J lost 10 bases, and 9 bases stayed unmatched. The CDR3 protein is CASSSRGLAGPEQFF. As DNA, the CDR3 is TGTGCCAGCAGCAGTAGGGGACTAGCGGGACCGGAGCAGTTCTTC.

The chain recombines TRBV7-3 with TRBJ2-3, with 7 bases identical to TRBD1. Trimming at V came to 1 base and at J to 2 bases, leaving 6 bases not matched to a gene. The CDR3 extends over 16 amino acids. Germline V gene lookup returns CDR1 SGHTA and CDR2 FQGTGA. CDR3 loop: CASSLRTTGITDTQYF. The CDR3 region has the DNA TGTGCCAGCAGCTTAAGAACGACAGGGATCACAGATACGCAGTATTTT.

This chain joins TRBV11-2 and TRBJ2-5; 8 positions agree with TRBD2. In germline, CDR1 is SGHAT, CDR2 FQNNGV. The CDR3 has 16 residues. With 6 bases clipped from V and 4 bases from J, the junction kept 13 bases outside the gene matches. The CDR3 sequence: CASSQSLREAGETQYF. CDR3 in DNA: TGTGCCAGCAGTCAAAGCTTGCGGGAGGCAGGAGAGACCCAGTACTTC.

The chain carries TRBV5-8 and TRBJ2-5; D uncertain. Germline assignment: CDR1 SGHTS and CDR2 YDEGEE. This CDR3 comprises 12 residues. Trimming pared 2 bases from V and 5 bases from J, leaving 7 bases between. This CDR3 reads CASSLGQETQYF. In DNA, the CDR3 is TGTGCCAGCAGCTTAGGGCAGGAGACCCAGTACTTC.

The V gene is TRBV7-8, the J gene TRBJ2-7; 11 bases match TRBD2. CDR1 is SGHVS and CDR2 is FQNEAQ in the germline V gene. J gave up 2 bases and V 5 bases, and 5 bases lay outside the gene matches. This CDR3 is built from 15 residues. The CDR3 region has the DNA TGTGCCAGCAGCCTCGGACTAGCGGGTACCTACGAGCAGTACTTC. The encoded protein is CASSLGLAGTYEQYF. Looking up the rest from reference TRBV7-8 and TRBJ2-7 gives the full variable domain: GAGVSQSPRYKVAKRGQDVALRCDPISGHVSLFWYQQALGQGPEFLTYFQNEAQLDKSGLPSDRFFAERPEGSVSTLKIQRTQQEDSAVYLCASSLGLAGTYEQYFGPGTRLTVT.

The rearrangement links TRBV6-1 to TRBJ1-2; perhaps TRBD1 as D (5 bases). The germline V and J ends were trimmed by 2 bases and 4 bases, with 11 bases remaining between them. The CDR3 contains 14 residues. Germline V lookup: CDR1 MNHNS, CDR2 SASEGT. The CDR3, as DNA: TGTGCCAGCAGTGAATATAGGCAGGGCTATGGCTACACCTTC. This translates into CASSEYRQGYGYTF.

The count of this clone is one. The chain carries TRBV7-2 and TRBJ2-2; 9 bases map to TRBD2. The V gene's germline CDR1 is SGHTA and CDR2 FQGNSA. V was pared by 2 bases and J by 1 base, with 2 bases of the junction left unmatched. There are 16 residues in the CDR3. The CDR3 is CASSLLAGLNTGELFF. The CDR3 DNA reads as TGTGCCAGCAGCTTACTAGCGGGACTGAACACCGGGGAGCTGTTTTTT. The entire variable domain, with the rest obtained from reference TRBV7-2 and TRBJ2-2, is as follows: GAGVSQSPSNKVTEKGKDVELRCDPISGHTALYWYRQSLGQGLEFLIYFQGNSAPDKSGLPSDRFSAERTGGSVSTLTIQRTQQEDSAVYLCASSLLAGLNTGELFFGEGSRLTVL.

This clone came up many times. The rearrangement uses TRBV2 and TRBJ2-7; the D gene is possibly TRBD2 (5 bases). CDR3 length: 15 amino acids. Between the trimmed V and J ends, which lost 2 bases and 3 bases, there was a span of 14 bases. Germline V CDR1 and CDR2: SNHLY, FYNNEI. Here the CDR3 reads CASSERASPGYEQYF. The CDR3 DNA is TGTGCCAGCAGTGAACGGGCTAGCCCCGGCTACGAGCAGTACTTC.